The rows below give T cell receptor beta chains drawn from one sample of a study of glioma-infiltrating T cells. TCRdb redid the calling of the multiplex PCR reads with MiXCR, one entry per CDR3 protein. The repertoire holds under 150,000 distinct CDR3 sequences, with roughly 43% as singletons. Sequencing was done on a sample of glioma tissue, nonneoplastic brain tissue, or PBMCs (not recorded which). These receptors all stem from a human donor with low-grade glioma or glioblastoma, undergoing nonglioma brain surgery, or in good health (not recorded which). Each CDR3 is given with its conserved first and last residue. Fields, in order: V gene, J gene, CDR3 protein.

TRBV6-2/TRBV6-3	TRBJ2-5	CASSLAREQETQYF
TRBV28	TRBJ2-5	CASTIGTAAETQYF
TRBV6-1	TRBJ1-1	CASSEAPGEATEAFF
TRBV20-1	TRBJ1-1	CSAQVGPEAFF
TRBV6-1	TRBJ1-5	CASRLWVTRDQPQHF
TRBV7-3	TRBJ2-3	CASSLDRGDTQYF
TRBV20-1	TRBJ1-5	CSALDRHGNQPQHF
TRBV10-2	TRBJ2-5	CASRGRSQETQYF
TRBV6-6	TRBJ2-1	CASSYSPAGETNEQFF
TRBV7-2	TRBJ2-2	CASSARRPVTGELFF
TRBV6-6	TRBJ2-5	CASSYGARETQYF
TRBV28	TRBJ1-2	CASGRQGADGYTF
TRBV7-2	TRBJ1-3	CASSRQGGGNTIYF
TRBV19	TRBJ2-3	CASKTGPSTDTQYF
TRBV7-2	TRBJ2-3	CASSEDDGDTQYF
TRBV27	TRBJ2-2	CASSFGQGRNTGELFF
TRBV6-1	TRBJ2-1	CASSRTSGGYNEQLF
TRBV28	TRBJ2-7	CASGRDSYEQYF
TRBV28	TRBJ2-4	CASSSVDVGLPADF
TRBV6-1	TRBJ2-7	CASTPPWGNYEQYF
TRBV12-3/TRBV12-4	TRBJ1-2	CASSLKRGTGYTF
TRBV15	TRBJ1-1	CATSRRAGTGNTEAFF